This T cell receptor (beta chain) was sequenced in a study of lymphopenia after photon versus proton radiotherapy. General study points: Only patients who died were analyzed for survival; proton advantage is unproven. Post-nadir TCR diversity decline inversely tracked overall survival among those who died. Photon-treated patients lost naive T cells and TCR diversity; proton-treated stayed stable. Post-nadir diversity loss with photons came from oligoclonal expansion, particularly CD8+ Temra cells.

Measured with immunoSEQ multiplex PCR; TCRdb has only the in-frame clones, and not every one. This table has approximately 20,000 clones, roughly 91% appearing once. CDR3 length: 12 amino acids. The V end was cut by 2 bases, the J end by 3 bases, with 7 bases between. The germline V gene encodes CDR1 GTSNPN and CDR2 SVGIG (reference sequence). As for this clone: No antigen is known for it.

The origin of this receptor is an older woman with pancreatic cancer. Some clones in this sample may be carry-over from other donors' samples. The chain joins TRBV30 to TRBJ1-2, with D hard to call. The specimen was peripheral blood, collected from a patient treated with proton-based radiotherapy. The CDR3 spells CAWSSQDYGYTF. The CDR3 DNA follows: TGTGCCTGGAGTTCGCAGGACTATGGCTACACCTTC.